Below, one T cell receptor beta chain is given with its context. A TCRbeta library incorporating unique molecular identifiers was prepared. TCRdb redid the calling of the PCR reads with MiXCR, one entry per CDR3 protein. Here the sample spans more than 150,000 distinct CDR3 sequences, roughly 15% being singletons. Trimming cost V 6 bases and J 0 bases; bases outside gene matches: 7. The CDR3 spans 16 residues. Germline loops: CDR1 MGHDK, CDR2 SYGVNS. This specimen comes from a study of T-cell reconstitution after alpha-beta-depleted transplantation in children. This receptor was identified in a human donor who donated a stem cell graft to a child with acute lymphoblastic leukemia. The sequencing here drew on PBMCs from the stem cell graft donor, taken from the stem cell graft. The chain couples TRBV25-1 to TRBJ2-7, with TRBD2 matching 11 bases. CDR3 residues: CASSGGLAGFSYEQYF. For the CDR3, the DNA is TGTGCCAGCAGCGGAGGACTAGCGGGTTTCTCCTACGAGCAGTACTTC.